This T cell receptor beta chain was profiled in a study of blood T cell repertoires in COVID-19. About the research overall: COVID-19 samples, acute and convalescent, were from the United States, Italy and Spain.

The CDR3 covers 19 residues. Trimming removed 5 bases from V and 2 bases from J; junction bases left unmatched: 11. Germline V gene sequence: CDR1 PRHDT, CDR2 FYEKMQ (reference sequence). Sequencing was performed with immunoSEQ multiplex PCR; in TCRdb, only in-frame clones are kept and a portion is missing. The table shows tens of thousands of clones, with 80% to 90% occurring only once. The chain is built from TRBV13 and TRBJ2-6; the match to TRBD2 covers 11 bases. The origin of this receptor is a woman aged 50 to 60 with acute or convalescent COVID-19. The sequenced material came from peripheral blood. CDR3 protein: CASSAVSGRATPGANVLTF. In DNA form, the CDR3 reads TGTGCCAGCAGCGCCGTTAGCGGGAGGGCCACCCCTGGGGCCAACGTCCTGACTTTC.